A selection of T cell receptor beta chains follows, all from one sample in a study of a mutant IDH1 vaccine in newly diagnosed glioma. Sequencing was performed with immunoSEQ multiplex PCR; in TCRdb, only in-frame clones are kept and a portion is missing. This table has approximately 16,000 clones, about 95% appearing once. The starting material was peripheral blood mononuclear cells (PBMCs), obtained from a glioma patient treated with radiotherapy, temozolomide or both. The origin of the receptors is a woman under 30 with glioma. Some clones in this sample may be carry-over from other donors' samples. Each CDR3 is given with its conserved first and last residue. Each record gives: CDR3 protein, V gene, J gene.

cdr3_aa: CASSPGRVAGSEGETQYF
v_call: TRBV7-9
j_call: TRBJ2-5

cdr3_aa: CSLSGQGGEQYF
v_call: TRBV29-1
j_call: TRBJ2-7

cdr3_aa: CASSLLPASSYEQYF
v_call: TRBV6-5
j_call: TRBJ2-7

cdr3_aa: CASSIGGGGSYEQYF
v_call: TRBV19
j_call: TRBJ2-7

cdr3_aa: CASSPPDVTDTQYF
v_call: TRBV5-4
j_call: TRBJ2-3

cdr3_aa: CASSGGVELAKYNEQFF
v_call: TRBV6-1
j_call: TRBJ2-1

cdr3_aa: CAISDNRAENEQYF
v_call: TRBV10-3
j_call: TRBJ2-7

cdr3_aa: CASSLRVQETQYF
v_call: TRBV11-1
j_call: TRBJ2-5

cdr3_aa: CASSLGGTAFYEQYF
v_call: TRBV7-2
j_call: TRBJ2-7

cdr3_aa: CASSRTTGYEQYF
v_call: TRBV7-7
j_call: TRBJ2-7

cdr3_aa: CASSFIAGGETQYF
v_call: TRBV7-8
j_call: TRBJ2-5

cdr3_aa: CASSSTSEQYF
v_call: TRBV18
j_call: TRBJ2-7

cdr3_aa: CASRIGQGEAGELFF
v_call: TRBV28
j_call: TRBJ2-2

cdr3_aa: CASSIGARSPSPLHF
v_call: TRBV19
j_call: TRBJ1-6

cdr3_aa: CASSPGLAGANEQFF
v_call: TRBV18
j_call: TRBJ2-1

cdr3_aa: CSARSPDTQYF
v_call: TRBV20-1
j_call: TRBJ2-3